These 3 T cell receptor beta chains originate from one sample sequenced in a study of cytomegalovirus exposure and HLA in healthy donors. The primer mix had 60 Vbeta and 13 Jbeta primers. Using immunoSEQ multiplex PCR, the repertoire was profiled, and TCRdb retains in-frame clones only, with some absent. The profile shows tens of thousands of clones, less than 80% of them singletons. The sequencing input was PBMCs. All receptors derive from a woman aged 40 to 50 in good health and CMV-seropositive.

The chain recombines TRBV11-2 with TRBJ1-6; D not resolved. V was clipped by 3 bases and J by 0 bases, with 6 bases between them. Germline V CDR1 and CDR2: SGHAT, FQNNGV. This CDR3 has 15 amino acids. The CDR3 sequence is CASSFTGSYNSPLHF. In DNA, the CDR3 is TGTGCCAGCAGCTTTACGGGCTCCTATAATTCACCCCTCCACTTT.

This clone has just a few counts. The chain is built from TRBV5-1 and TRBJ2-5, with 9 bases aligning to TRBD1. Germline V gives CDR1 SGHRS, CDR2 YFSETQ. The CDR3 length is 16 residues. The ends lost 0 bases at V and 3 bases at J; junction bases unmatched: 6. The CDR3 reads CASSLGTGATEETQYF. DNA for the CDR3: TGCGCCAGCAGCTTGGGGACAGGGGCGACGGAAGAGACCCAGTACTTC.

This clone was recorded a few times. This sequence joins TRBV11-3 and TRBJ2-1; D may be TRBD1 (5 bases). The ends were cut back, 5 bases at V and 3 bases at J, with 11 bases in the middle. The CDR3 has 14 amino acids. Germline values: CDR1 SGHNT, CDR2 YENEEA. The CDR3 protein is CASSQDINYNEQFF. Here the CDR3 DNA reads TGTGCCAGCAGCCAGGACATTAACTACAATGAGCAGTTCTTC.